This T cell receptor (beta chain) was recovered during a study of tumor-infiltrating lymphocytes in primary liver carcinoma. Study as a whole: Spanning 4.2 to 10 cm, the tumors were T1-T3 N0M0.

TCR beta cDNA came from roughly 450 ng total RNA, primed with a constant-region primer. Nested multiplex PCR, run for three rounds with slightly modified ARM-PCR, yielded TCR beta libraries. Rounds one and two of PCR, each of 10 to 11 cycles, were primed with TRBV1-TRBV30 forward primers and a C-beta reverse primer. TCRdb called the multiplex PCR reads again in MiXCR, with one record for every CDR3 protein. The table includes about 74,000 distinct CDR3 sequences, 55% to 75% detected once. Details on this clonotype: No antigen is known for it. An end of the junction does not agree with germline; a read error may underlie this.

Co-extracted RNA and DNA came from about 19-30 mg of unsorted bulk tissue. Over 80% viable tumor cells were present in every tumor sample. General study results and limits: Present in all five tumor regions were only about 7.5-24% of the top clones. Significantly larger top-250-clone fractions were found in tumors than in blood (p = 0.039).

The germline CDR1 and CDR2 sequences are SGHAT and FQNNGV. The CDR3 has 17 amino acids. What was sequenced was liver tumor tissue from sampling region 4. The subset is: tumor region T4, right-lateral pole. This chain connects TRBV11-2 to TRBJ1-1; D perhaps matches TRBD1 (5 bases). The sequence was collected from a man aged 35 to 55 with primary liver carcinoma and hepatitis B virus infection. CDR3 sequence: CASSSTWRGARNAEAFF. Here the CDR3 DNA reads TGCGCCAGCAGCTCAACGTGGAGGGGAGCCCGGAACGCTGAAGCATTCTTT.